This is a list of T cell receptor beta chains from one sample in a study of Ad26.COV2.S vaccination and SARS-CoV-2 variants. Profiling relied on immunoSEQ multiplex PCR, and the TCRdb table lists in-frame clones only, not all of them. The sample contains about 480,000 clones, around 85% of which appear only once. This sample comprised peripheral blood, obtained in a trial of Ad26.COV2.S vaccine versus placebo. The receptors here all came from a person between 18 and 65 years old who received the Ad26.COV2.S COVID-19 vaccine or a placebo. Each CDR3 is given with its conserved first and last residue. The D gene is left open where the match is weak. The listing skips clone size in some rows; elsewhere it reads once, few, many or a size class.

abundance: .
v_gene: TRBV7-7
d_gene: TRBD2
j_gene: TRBJ2-5
CDR3aa: CASSTLAAQETQYF
CDR3nt: TGTGCCAGCAGCACACTAGCGGCGCAAGAGACCCAGTACTTC

abundance: .
v_gene: TRBV6-5
d_gene: .
j_gene: TRBJ1-1
CDR3aa: CAIRLSRQLNTEAFF
CDR3nt: TGTGCCATCCGACTCTCTAGGCAGTTGAACACTGAAGCTTTCTTT

abundance: .
v_gene: TRBV20-1
d_gene: .
j_gene: TRBJ2-7
CDR3aa: CSAAAYEQYF
CDR3nt: TGCAGTGCCGCGGCCTACGAGCAGTACTTC

abundance: .
v_gene: TRBV30
d_gene: .
j_gene: TRBJ1-6
CDR3aa: CAWRGHGFNSPLHF
CDR3nt: TGTGCCTGGAGGGGGCACGGGTTTAATTCACCCCTCCACTTT

abundance: .
v_gene: TRBV5-1
d_gene: TRBD2
j_gene: TRBJ2-7
CDR3aa: CASSPYSLAENYEQYF
CDR3nt: TGCGCCAGCAGCCCCTACTCACTAGCGGAAAACTACGAGCAGTACTTC

abundance: .
v_gene: TRBV3-1/TRBV3-2
d_gene: .
j_gene: TRBJ2-7
CDR3aa: CASSQAAYEQYF
CDR3nt: TGTGCCAGCAGCCAAGCCGCCTACGAGCAGTACTTC

abundance: .
v_gene: TRBV19
d_gene: .
j_gene: TRBJ1-4
CDR3aa: CASSLWHTQGANEKLFF
CDR3nt: TGTGCCAGTAGTTTGTGGCACACGCAAGGGGCGAATGAAAAACTGTTTTTT

abundance: .
v_gene: TRBV30
d_gene: TRBD2
j_gene: TRBJ2-1
CDR3aa: CAWKGLAGVDYNEQFF
CDR3nt: TGTGCCTGGAAAGGGCTAGCGGGAGTGGACTATAATGAGCAGTTCTTC

abundance: few
v_gene: TRBV5-4
d_gene: .
j_gene: TRBJ2-2
CDR3aa: CASSLGGRRVDTGELFF
CDR3nt: TGTGCCAGCAGCTTGGGGGGCCGCAGGGTAGACACCGGGGAGCTGTTTTTT

abundance: .
v_gene: TRBV29-1
d_gene: .
j_gene: TRBJ1-1
CDR3aa: CSAGGQLNTEAFF
CDR3nt: TGCAGCGCCGGGGGGCAGTTGAACACTGAAGCTTTCTTT

abundance: .
v_gene: TRBV2
d_gene: TRBD2
j_gene: TRBJ2-3
CDR3aa: CASSEGSGRAQTTQYF
CDR3nt: TGTGCCAGCAGTGAAGGTAGCGGGAGGGCCCAAACTACGCAGTATTTT

abundance: .
v_gene: TRBV2
d_gene: .
j_gene: TRBJ2-7
CDR3aa: CASTGGGYQQYF
CDR3nt: TGTGCCAGCACTGGTGGGGGGTACCAGCAGTACTTC

abundance: .
v_gene: TRBV7-2
d_gene: .
j_gene: TRBJ1-6
CDR3aa: CASSLVSSYNSPLHF
CDR3nt: TGTGCCAGCAGCTTGGTGAGCTCCTATAATTCACCCCTCCACTTT

abundance: .
v_gene: TRBV28
d_gene: TRBD2
j_gene: TRBJ2-1
CDR3aa: CASTVAGTYNEQFF
CDR3nt: TGTGCCAGCACCGTAGCGGGCACCTACAATGAGCAGTTCTTC

abundance: .
v_gene: TRBV6-2/TRBV6-3
d_gene: .
j_gene: TRBJ2-2
CDR3aa: CASSILPVGTSTGELFF
CDR3nt: TGTGCCAGCAGCATCTTACCGGTGGGCACTTCCACCGGGGAGCTGTTTTTT

abundance: .
v_gene: TRBV7-2
d_gene: TRBD2
j_gene: TRBJ2-5
CDR3aa: CASSPRSGRGGETQYF
CDR3nt: TGTGCCAGCAGCCCACGTAGCGGGAGGGGAGGGGAGACCCAGTACTTC

abundance: .
v_gene: TRBV28
d_gene: TRBD2
j_gene: TRBJ2-2
CDR3aa: CASSPGLAGLRETGELFF
CDR3nt: TGTGCCAGCTCTCCGGGACTAGCGGGATTGCGGGAAACCGGGGAGCTGTTTTTT

abundance: once
v_gene: TRBV2
d_gene: .
j_gene: TRBJ2-5
CDR3aa: CASPPGHSQETQYF
CDR3nt: TGTGCCAGCCCCCCGGGACACTCGCAAGAGACCCAGTACTTC

abundance: .
v_gene: TRBV19
d_gene: .
j_gene: TRBJ1-1
CDR3aa: CASRAGYTEAFF
CDR3nt: TGTGCCAGTAGGGCTGGTTACACTGAAGCTTTCTTT

abundance: .
v_gene: TRBV6-2/TRBV6-3
d_gene: .
j_gene: TRBJ1-1
CDR3aa: CASSYSQGTLNTEAFF
CDR3nt: TGTGCCAGCAGTTACTCCCAGGGGACTTTAAACACTGAAGCTTTCTTT

abundance: .
v_gene: TRBV4-2
d_gene: .
j_gene: TRBJ1-5
CDR3aa: CASSQGDRAGDQPQHF
CDR3nt: TGTGCCAGCAGCCAAGGAGACAGAGCCGGAGATCAGCCCCAGCATTTT

abundance: .
v_gene: TRBV11-3
d_gene: .
j_gene: TRBJ2-2
CDR3aa: CASSLHPSQTGELFF
CDR3nt: TGTGCCAGCAGCTTGCACCCCAGTCAGACCGGGGAGCTGTTTTTT

abundance: .
v_gene: TRBV11-3
d_gene: TRBD1
j_gene: TRBJ2-7
CDR3aa: CASSLVSDRGYEQYF
CDR3nt: TGTGCCAGCAGCTTAGTGAGTGACAGGGGGTACGAGCAGTACTTC

abundance: .
v_gene: TRBV4-2
d_gene: TRBD2
j_gene: TRBJ2-1
CDR3aa: CASSQDSGGNEQFF
CDR3nt: TGTGCCAGCAGCCAAGATAGCGGGGGGAATGAGCAGTTCTTC

abundance: .
v_gene: TRBV7-9
d_gene: TRBD2
j_gene: TRBJ2-1
CDR3aa: CASSLKTSGWSSYNEQFF
CDR3nt: TGTGCCAGCAGCTTGAAGACTAGCGGGTGGAGCTCCTACAATGAGCAGTTCTTC

abundance: .
v_gene: TRBV30
d_gene: .
j_gene: TRBJ1-6
CDR3aa: CAWSLVGGYNSPLHF
CDR3nt: TGTGCCTGGAGTCTAGTGGGGGGCTATAATTCACCCCTCCACTTT

abundance: .
v_gene: TRBV6-2/TRBV6-3
d_gene: .
j_gene: TRBJ2-7
CDR3aa: CASSLGRGVYEQYF
CDR3nt: TGTGCCAGCAGTTTGGGCAGGGGGGTCTACGAGCAGTACTTC

abundance: few
v_gene: TRBV28
d_gene: .
j_gene: TRBJ1-2
CDR3aa: CASSLGTGLSGGYTF
CDR3nt: TGTGCCAGCAGTTTAGGTACGGGGCTATCGGGTGGCTACACCTTC

abundance: .
v_gene: TRBV7-2
d_gene: TRBD1
j_gene: TRBJ2-7
CDR3aa: CASTRPGQGVKGSYEQYF
CDR3nt: TGTGCCAGTACTCGACCGGGACAGGGCGTTAAGGGTTCCTACGAGCAGTACTTC

abundance: .
v_gene: TRBV24-1
d_gene: .
j_gene: TRBJ1-5
CDR3aa: CATSRPDSNQPQHF
CDR3nt: TGTGCCACTAGTCGACCGGATAGCAATCAGCCCCAGCATTTT

abundance: .
v_gene: TRBV2
d_gene: .
j_gene: TRBJ2-3
CDR3aa: CASRRSEPDTQYF
CDR3nt: TGTGCCAGCAGGAGGTCGGAGCCAGATACGCAGTATTTT

abundance: .
v_gene: TRBV28
d_gene: TRBD1
j_gene: TRBJ1-2
CDR3aa: CASRGTGVYGYTF
CDR3nt: TGTGCCAGCAGGGGGACAGGGGTCTATGGCTACACCTTC

abundance: once
v_gene: TRBV5-1
d_gene: .
j_gene: TRBJ1-1
CDR3aa: CASSSAGQGNTEAFF
CDR3nt: TGCGCCAGCAGCTCCGCCGGTCAGGGGAACACTGAAGCTTTCTTT

abundance: .
v_gene: TRBV5-4
d_gene: .
j_gene: TRBJ2-2
CDR3aa: CASSFAGEDTGELFF
CDR3nt: TGTGCCAGCAGCTTCGCAGGGGAAGACACCGGGGAGCTGTTTTTT

abundance: .
v_gene: TRBV19
d_gene: TRBD1
j_gene: TRBJ2-7
CDR3aa: CASRRTGTSYEQYF
CDR3nt: TGTGCCAGTAGGCGGACAGGGACTTCCTACGAGCAGTACTTC

abundance: once
v_gene: TRBV2
d_gene: .
j_gene: TRBJ1-3
CDR3aa: CASSETGLGNTIYF
CDR3nt: TGTGCCAGCAGTGAAACGGGGCTTGGAAACACCATATATTTT

abundance: .
v_gene: TRBV4-2
d_gene: .
j_gene: TRBJ2-1
CDR3aa: CASSQNPDSFGEQFF
CDR3nt: TGTGCCAGCAGCCAAAACCCCGACAGTTTCGGTGAGCAGTTCTTC

abundance: .
v_gene: TRBV10-3
d_gene: TRBD1
j_gene: TRBJ2-7
CDR3aa: CAIRSDRGAFEQYF
CDR3nt: TGTGCCATCAGGTCGGACAGGGGGGCATTCGAGCAGTACTTC

abundance: once
v_gene: TRBV10-3
d_gene: .
j_gene: TRBJ2-3
CDR3aa: CAISESVATQYF
CDR3nt: TGTGCCATCAGTGAGTCGGTAGCAACGCAGTATTTT

abundance: .
v_gene: TRBV15
d_gene: .
j_gene: TRBJ1-1
CDR3aa: CATSREGGTEAFF
CDR3nt: TGTGCCACCAGCAGAGAGGGCGGTACTGAAGCTTTCTTT

abundance: .
v_gene: TRBV30
d_gene: TRBD1
j_gene: TRBJ1-2
CDR3aa: CAWSVEGAIYGYTF
CDR3nt: TGTGCCTGGAGTGTAGAGGGGGCCATCTATGGCTACACCTTC

abundance: .
v_gene: TRBV7-6
d_gene: TRBD1
j_gene: TRBJ2-5
CDR3aa: CASSFSPGTAPEETQYF
CDR3nt: TGTGCCAGCAGCTTCTCCCCCGGGACAGCACCAGAGGAGACCCAGTACTTC

abundance: .
v_gene: TRBV15
d_gene: .
j_gene: TRBJ1-5
CDR3aa: CATSRDLGQPQHF
CDR3nt: TGTGCCACCAGCAGAGATCTTGGTCAGCCCCAGCATTTT

abundance: once
v_gene: TRBV5-1
d_gene: .
j_gene: TRBJ2-1
CDR3aa: CASSVDTRSYNEQFF
CDR3nt: TGCGCCAGCAGCGTGGACACCCGCTCCTACAATGAGCAGTTCTTC

abundance: once
v_gene: TRBV6-6
d_gene: .
j_gene: TRBJ1-2
CDR3aa: CATAVGSGPSNYGYTF
CDR3nt: TGTGCCACGGCGGTCGGATCGGGCCCCTCGAACTATGGCTACACCTTC